The following is a T cell receptor beta chain sequence with its context. Its cognate antigen is unknown. The data are from a study of cytomegalovirus exposure and HLA in healthy donors. Points from the study as a whole: There were some V segments, including TRBV6-2 and TRBV6-3, excluded as indistinguishable. It emerged from a later analysis that several of the most significant clusters appeared to be linked to common viral pathogens. According to an earlier analysis, most TCR beta V segments yielded productive rearrangements about 87% or about 30% of the time. Across donors, most TCRs were seen rarely, yet some public ones were widespread.

Germline lookup yields CDR1 MNHNY and CDR2 SVGAGI (reference sequence). This CDR3 region has 15 residues. V gave up 5 bases and J gave up 0 bases, with 13 bases separating them. It was with 60 Vbeta and 13 Jbeta primers that the PCR ran. Repertoires were generated with immunoSEQ multiplex PCR, while TCRdb's copy carries only in-frame clones and drops some. The sample shows approximately 190,000 clones, roughly four fifths of them seen only once. The chain joins TRBV6-6 to TRBJ2-5; TRBD2 is a possible D gene (6 bases). The TCR was taken from a woman under 30 in good health and CMV-seronegative. Sequencing was carried out using PBMCs. CDR3 loop: CASSTSPSYQETQYF. As DNA, the CDR3 is TGTGCCAGCAGTACTAGCCCCTCTTACCAAGAGACCCAGTACTTC.